A selection of T cell receptor beta chains follows, all from one sample in a study of T cells after posttransplantation cyclophosphamide. Sequencing used immunoSEQ multiplex PCR; TCRdb keeps in-frame clones, though not all of them. This table has tens of thousands of clones, 85% to 95% appearing once. Material for sequencing was PBMCs. These receptors were collected from a woman aged 45 to 65 in good health and a related stem cell transplant donor. Both conserved end residues are part of each CDR3. The D gene is left open where the match is weak. Size is stated for part of the rows, as once, few or many counts, or as a class when the clone is expanded.

D | size | length | J | V | DNA | CDR3
TRBD2 | - | 15 | TRBJ2-7 | TRBV7-2 | TGTGCCAGCAGCTTAGCCGGCGGGAGTATCTACGAGCAGTACTTC | CASSLAGGSIYEQYF
TRBD1 | once | 15 | TRBJ2-1 | TRBV7-3 | TGTGCCAGCAGCTTACCCGGACAGGGAGAGAATGAGCAGTTCTTC | CASSLPGQGENEQFF
- | - | 15 | TRBJ2-1 | TRBV7-3 | TGTGCCAGCAGCCCCGGGGGCGGGAGCTACAATGAGCAGTTCTTC | CASSPGGGSYNEQFF
TRBD1 | - | 14 | TRBJ2-7 | TRBV29-1 | TGCAGCGTTGACACGGACAGGCCCTCCTACGAGCAGTACTTC | CSVDTDRPSYEQYF
- | - | 12 | TRBJ2-5 | TRBV10-3 | TGTGCCATCAGTGACCCAGAAGAGACCCAGTACTTC | CAISDPEETQYF
TRBD1 | - | 14 | TRBJ1-4 | TRBV5-1 | TGCGCCAGCAGCGGGGGGACAGCTAATGAAAAACTGTTTTTT | CASSGGTANEKLFF
TRBD2 | - | 16 | TRBJ2-3 | TRBV9 | TGTGCCAGCAGCGCCCTAACTAGCGGGGGCACAGATACGCAGTATTTT | CASSALTSGGTDTQYF
- | once | 15 | TRBJ2-3 | TRBV28 | TGTGCCAGCAGCCCCAGGCTCTCACAAACAGATACGCAGTATTTT | CASSPRLSQTDTQYF
- | - | 14 | TRBJ2-5 | TRBV6-5 | TGTGCCAGCAGTTACTCCGACAAATTGGAGACCCAGTACTTC | CASSYSDKLETQYF
TRBD1 | - | 19 | TRBJ2-4 | TRBV7-9 | TGTGCCAGCAGCTATACTGGACAGGGGCGCCCTTTAGCCAAAAACATTCAGTACTTC | CASSYTGQGRPLAKNIQYF
- | - | 16 | TRBJ1-6 | TRBV5-4 | TGTGCCAGCAGCTTGGAGGCAGGGACTATCAATTCACCCCTCCACTTT | CASSLEAGTINSPLHF
- | once | 15 | TRBJ1-3 | TRBV12-5 | TGTGCTAGTGGTTTGGTAGGACATCCTGGAAACACCATATATTTT | CASGLVGHPGNTIYF